This paragraph reports one T cell receptor beta chain. Profiled with immunoSEQ multiplex PCR; TCRdb holds only in-frame clones, not every one. This repertoire includes 150,000 to 200,000 clones. The data were obtained in a study of control samples from healthy donors and cancer patients. The germline gives CDR1 PRHDT, CDR2 FYEKMQ (reference sequence). The CDR3 covers 16 residues. Trimming removed 0 bases at V and 1 base at J, with 11 bases between. This chain connects TRBV13 to TRBJ2-3; D tentatively reads TRBD1 or TRBD2 (6 bases each). The receptor comes from a woman in her thirties in good health. What was sequenced was blood. The CDR3 nucleotides read TGTGCCAGCAGCTTAGGTGGGGGGCTCGGCACAGATACGCAGTATTTT. This sequence encodes CASSLGGGLGTDTQYF.